This T cell receptor beta chain stems from a study of lymphopenia after photon versus proton radiotherapy. Study-level findings and limits: Larger post-nadir TCR diversity loss correlated inversely with survival in deceased patients. Post-nadir diversity loss with photons came from oligoclonal expansion, particularly CD8+ Temra cells. Survival link was tested only in deceased patients; proton benefit remains a possibility. Proton therapy kept repertoires fairly stable, unlike photons, which gained effector/memory cells.

CDR3 size: 16 residues. Deletions cut 3 bases from V and 2 bases from J, with 17 bases between. Germline-derived CDR1 and CDR2 are SGHNT and YYREEE (reference sequence). Data came from immunoSEQ multiplex PCR; TCRdb stores just in-frame clones and leaves some out. The sample shows 25,000 to 35,000 clones, approximately 87% of them seen only once. Points on this clone: Its specificity is unknown.

The specimen was peripheral blood, collected from a patient treated with photon-based radiotherapy. This sequence joins TRBV5-4 and TRBJ1-2; D is undetermined. The receptor was isolated from a woman aged 50 to 65 with pancreatic cancer. This CDR3 is CASSSAGGATNYGYTF. The CDR3 nucleotides are TGTGCCAGCAGCTCCGCGGGAGGAGCTACGAACTATGGCTACACCTTC.